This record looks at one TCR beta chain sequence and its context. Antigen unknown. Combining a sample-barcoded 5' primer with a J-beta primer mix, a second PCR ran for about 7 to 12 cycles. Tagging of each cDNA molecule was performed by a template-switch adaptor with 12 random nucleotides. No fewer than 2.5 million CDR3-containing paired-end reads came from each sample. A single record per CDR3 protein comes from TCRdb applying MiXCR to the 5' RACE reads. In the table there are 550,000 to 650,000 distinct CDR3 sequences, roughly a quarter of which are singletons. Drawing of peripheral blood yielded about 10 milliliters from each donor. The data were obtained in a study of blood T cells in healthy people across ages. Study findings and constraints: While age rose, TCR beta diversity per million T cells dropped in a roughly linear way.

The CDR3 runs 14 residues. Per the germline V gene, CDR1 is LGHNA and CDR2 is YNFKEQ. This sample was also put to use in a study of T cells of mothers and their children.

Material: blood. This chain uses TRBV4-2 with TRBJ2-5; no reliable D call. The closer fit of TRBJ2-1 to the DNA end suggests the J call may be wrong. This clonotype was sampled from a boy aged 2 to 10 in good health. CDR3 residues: CASSQDPLQREQFF. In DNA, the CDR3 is TGTGCCAGCAGCCAAGATCCGTTGCAGCGTGAGCAGTTCTTC.